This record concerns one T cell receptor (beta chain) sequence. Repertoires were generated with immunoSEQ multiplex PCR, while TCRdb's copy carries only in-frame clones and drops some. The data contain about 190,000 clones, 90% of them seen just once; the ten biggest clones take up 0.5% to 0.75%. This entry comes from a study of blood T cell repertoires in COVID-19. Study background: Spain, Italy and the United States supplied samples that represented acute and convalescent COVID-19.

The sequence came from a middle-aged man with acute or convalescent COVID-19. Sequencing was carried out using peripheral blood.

The CDR3 sequence: CASSVGTNQETQYF. In DNA, the CDR3 is TGCGCCAGCAGCGTTGGGACTAACCAAGAGACCCAGTACTTC. The J gene is TRBJ2-5, the V gene TRBV5-1; 7 nucleotides agree with TRBD2. J was trimmed by 0 bases and V by 4 bases; bases with no gene match: 3. The CDR3 loop spans 14 amino acids. Germline V gene data show CDR1 as SGHRS and CDR2 as YFSETQ.